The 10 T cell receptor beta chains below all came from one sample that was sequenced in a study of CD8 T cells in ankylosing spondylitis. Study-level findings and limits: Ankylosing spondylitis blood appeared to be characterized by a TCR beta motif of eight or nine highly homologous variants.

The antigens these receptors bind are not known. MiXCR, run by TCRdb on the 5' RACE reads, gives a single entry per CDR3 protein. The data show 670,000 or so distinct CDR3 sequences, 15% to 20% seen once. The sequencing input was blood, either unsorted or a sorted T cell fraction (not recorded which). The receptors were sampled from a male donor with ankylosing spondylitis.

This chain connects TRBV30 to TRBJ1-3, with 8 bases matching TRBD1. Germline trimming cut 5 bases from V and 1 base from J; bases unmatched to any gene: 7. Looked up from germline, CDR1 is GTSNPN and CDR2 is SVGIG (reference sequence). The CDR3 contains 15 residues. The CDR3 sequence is CAWWTGRGSGNTIYF. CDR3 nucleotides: TGTGCCTGGTGGACAGGGCGCGGGTCTGGAAACACCATATATTTT.

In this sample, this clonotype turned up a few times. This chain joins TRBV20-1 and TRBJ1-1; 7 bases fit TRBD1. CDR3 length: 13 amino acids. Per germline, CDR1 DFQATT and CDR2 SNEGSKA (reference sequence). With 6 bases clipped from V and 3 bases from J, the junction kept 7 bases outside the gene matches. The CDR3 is CSAGRTGYTEAFF. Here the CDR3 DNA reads TGCAGTGCAGGCAGGACAGGCTACACTGAAGCTTTCTTT.

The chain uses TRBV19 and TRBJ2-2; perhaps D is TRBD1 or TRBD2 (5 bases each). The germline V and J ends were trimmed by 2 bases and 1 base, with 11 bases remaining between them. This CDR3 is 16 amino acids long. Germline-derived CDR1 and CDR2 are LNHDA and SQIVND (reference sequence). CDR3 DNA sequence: TGTGCCAGTAGTATAAGAGGGGTCATGAACACCGGGGAGCTGTTTTTT. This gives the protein CASSIRGVMNTGELFF.

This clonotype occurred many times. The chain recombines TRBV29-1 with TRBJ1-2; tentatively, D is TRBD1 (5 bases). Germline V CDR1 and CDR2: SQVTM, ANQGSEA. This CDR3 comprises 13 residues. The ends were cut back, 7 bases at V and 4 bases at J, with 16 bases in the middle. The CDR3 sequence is CSARSPQGYGYTF. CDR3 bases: TGCAGCGCCAGAAGCCCCCAGGGCTATGGCTACACCTTC.

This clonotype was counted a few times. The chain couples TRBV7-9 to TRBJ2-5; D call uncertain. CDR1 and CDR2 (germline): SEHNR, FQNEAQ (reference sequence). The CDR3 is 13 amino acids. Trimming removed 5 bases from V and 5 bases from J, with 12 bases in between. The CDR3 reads CASSPQASETQYF. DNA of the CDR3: TGTGCCAGCAGCCCCCAGGCTTCGGAGACCCAGTACTTC.

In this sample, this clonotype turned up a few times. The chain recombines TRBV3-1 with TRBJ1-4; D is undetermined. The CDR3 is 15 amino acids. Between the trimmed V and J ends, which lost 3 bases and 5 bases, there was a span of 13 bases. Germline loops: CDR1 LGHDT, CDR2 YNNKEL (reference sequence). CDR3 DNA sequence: TGTGCCAGCAGCCAGTCCAACCCGGGAAATGAAAAACTGTTTTTT. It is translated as CASSQSNPGNEKLFF.

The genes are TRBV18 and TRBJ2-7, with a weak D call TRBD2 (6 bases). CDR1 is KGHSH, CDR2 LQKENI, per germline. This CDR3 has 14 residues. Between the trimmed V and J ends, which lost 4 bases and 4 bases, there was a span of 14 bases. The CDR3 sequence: CASSRAGIGYEQYF. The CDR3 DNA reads TGTGCCAGCTCACGGGCGGGGATCGGGTACGAGCAGTACTTC.

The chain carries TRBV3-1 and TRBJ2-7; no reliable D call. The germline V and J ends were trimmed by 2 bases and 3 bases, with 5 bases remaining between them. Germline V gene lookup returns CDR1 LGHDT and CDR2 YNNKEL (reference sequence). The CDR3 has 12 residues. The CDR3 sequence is CASSQWGYEQYF. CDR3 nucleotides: TGTGCCAGCAGCCAATGGGGCTACGAGCAGTACTTC.

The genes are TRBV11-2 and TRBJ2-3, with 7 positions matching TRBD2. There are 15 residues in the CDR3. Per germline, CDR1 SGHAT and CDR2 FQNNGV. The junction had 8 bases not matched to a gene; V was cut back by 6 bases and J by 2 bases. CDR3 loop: CASRKAGSPTDTQYF. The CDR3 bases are TGTGCCAGCAGGAAAGCGGGATCCCCCACAGATACGCAGTATTTT.

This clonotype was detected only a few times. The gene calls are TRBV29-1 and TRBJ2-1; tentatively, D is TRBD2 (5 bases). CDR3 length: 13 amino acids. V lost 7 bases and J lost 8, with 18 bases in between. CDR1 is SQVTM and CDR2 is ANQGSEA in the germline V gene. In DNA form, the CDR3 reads TGCAGCGCCCGACAAGTTGCGGACTATGAGCAGTTCTTC. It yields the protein CSARQVADYEQFF.